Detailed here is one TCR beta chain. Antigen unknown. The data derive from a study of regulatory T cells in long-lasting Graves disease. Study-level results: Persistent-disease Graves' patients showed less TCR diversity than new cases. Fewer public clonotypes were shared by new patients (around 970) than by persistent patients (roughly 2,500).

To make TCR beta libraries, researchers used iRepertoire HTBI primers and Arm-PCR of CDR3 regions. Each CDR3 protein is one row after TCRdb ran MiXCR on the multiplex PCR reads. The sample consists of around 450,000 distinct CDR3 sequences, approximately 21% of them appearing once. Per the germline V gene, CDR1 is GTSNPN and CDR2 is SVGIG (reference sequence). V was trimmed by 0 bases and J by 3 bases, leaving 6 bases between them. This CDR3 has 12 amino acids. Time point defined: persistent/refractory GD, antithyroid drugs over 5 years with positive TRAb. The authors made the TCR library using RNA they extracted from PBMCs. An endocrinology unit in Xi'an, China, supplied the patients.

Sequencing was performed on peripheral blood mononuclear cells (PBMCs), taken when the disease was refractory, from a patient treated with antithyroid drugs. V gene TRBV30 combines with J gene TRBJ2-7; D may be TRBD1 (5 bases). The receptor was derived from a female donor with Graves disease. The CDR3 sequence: CAWSVQDYEQYF. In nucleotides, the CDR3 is TGTGCCTGGAGTGTACAGGACTACGAGCAGTACTTC.